This record looks at one TCR beta chain sequence and its context. The sample is drawn from a study of shared clonotypes between healthy human individuals. CDR3 length equals 15 residues. Germline CDR1 is SNHLY and CDR2 is FYNNEI. V lost 6 bases and J 8 bases, leaving 19 bases between the germline ends. Libraries were prepared by immunoSEQ multiplex PCR; TCRdb keeps only in-frame clonotypes and omits some of them. Among about 1 million clones listed, about 80% were seen once. The chain uses TRBV2 and TRBJ2-2; D might be TRBD1 or TRBD2, each matching 5 bases. The sample was memory CD4+ T cells sorted from blood. Subset here: CD45RA-negative fraction. The receptor comes from a young man in good health. CDR3 in amino acids: CASSSGRSGLGELFF. The CDR3 nucleotides are TGTGCCAGCAGCTCGGGACGGTCGGGCTTGGGGGAGCTGTTTTTT.